This is a list of T cell receptor beta chains from one sample in a study of T cell responses to AZD1222 COVID-19 vaccine. Data came from immunoSEQ multiplex PCR; TCRdb stores just in-frame clones and leaves some out. The sample lists tens of thousands of clones; nearly 90% were seen once. The specimen was peripheral blood, collected on day 0 of AZD1222 vaccination. The receptors derive from an adult in good health. Each CDR3 is given with its conserved first and last residue. The D gene is left open where the match is weak. Some rows have no size entry. The others give once, few or many, or a class for an expanded clone.

abundance,v_gene,d_gene,len,j_gene,CDR3aa,CDR3nt
NA,TRBV4-2,NA,13,TRBJ2-7,CASSQGLSYEQYF,TGTGCCAGCAGCCAAGGACTATCCTACGAGCAGTACTTC
NA,TRBV12-3/TRBV12-4,NA,11,TRBJ1-2,CASALNYGYTF,TGTGCCAGTGCCCTGAACTATGGCTACACCTTC
NA,TRBV28,NA,20,TRBJ2-2,CASSSIVERWTPRGTGELFF,TGTGCCAGCAGTTCAATAGTAGAGAGATGGACACCCCGAGGCACCGGGGAGCTGTTTTTT
NA,TRBV5-1,NA,15,TRBJ1-3,CASSLQGSSGNTIYF,TGCGCCAGCAGTTTGCAGGGGAGCTCTGGAAACACCATATATTTT
NA,TRBV18,NA,13,TRBJ1-5,CASSPGEDQPQHF,TGTGCCAGCTCACCAGGAGAGGATCAGCCCCAGCATTTT
NA,TRBV4-1,NA,13,TRBJ1-1,CASSPDSNTEAFF,TGCGCCAGCAGCCCAGACAGCAACACTGAAGCTTTCTTT
NA,TRBV3-1/TRBV3-2,NA,15,TRBJ1-5,CASSPRQSSNQPQHF,TGTGCCAGCAGCCCTAGACAGTCTAGCAATCAGCCCCAGCATTTT
NA,TRBV28,TRBD1,16,TRBJ2-7,CASSPGDRGAPREQYF,TGTGCCAGCAGCCCAGGGGACAGGGGCGCCCCACGCGAGCAGTACTTC
NA,TRBV7-2,NA,14,TRBJ2-7,CASSLGSLRYEQYF,TGTGCCAGCAGCTTAGGAAGTTTGCGGTACGAGCAGTACTTC
NA,TRBV28,NA,13,TRBJ2-5,CASSFSGQETQYF,TGTGCCAGCAGTTTCTCAGGACAAGAGACCCAGTACTTC
NA,TRBV29-1,TRBD2,14,TRBJ2-2,CSVGGLAGVGELFF,TGCAGCGTTGGAGGACTAGCGGGAGTCGGGGAGCTGTTTTTT
once,TRBV7-2,NA,13,TRBJ1-2,CASSPDSNYGYTF,TGTGCCAGCAGTCCAGACTCTAACTATGGCTACACCTTC
NA,TRBV6-6,TRBD1,15,TRBJ1-5,CASSYFGTGDQPQHF,TGTGCCAGCAGTTACTTCGGGACAGGGGATCAGCCCCAGCATTTT
once,TRBV5-4,TRBD1,15,TRBJ2-5,CASSKKGQGPETQYF,TGTGCCAGCAGCAAGAAAGGACAGGGTCCGGAGACCCAGTACTTC
NA,TRBV28,NA,17,TRBJ1-5,CASSSNRDLYSNQPQHF,TGTGCCAGCAGTTCCAACAGGGACCTTTATAGCAATCAGCCCCAGCATTTT
NA,TRBV3-1/TRBV3-2,TRBD1,18,TRBJ2-5,CASSQDGALRGLRETQYF,TGTGCCAGCAGCCAAGACGGGGCCCTCAGGGGGCTAAGGGAGACCCAGTACTTC
NA,TRBV2,NA,12,TRBJ1-3,CASSRVPDTIYF,TGTGCCAGCAGTCGGGTCCCGGACACCATATATTTT
NA,TRBV19,TRBD2,16,TRBJ2-3,CASKGRLAGKADTQYF,TGTGCCAGCAAAGGACGACTAGCGGGGAAGGCAGATACGCAGTATTTT
few,TRBV6-5,TRBD1,15,TRBJ2-7,CASSFPGTASYEQYF,TGTGCCAGCAGTTTCCCCGGGACAGCCTCCTACGAGCAGTACTTC
NA,TRBV30,NA,11,TRBJ1-3,CAWALGDTIYF,TGTGCCTGGGCCCTCGGGGACACCATATATTTT
NA,TRBV28,TRBD1,14,TRBJ2-7,CASNTPGGNYEQYF,TGTGCCAGCAATACCCCAGGGGGCAACTACGAGCAGTACTTC
once,TRBV18,NA,16,TRBJ1-3,CASSPEQPNSGNTIYF,TGTGCCAGCTCACCAGAACAGCCAAACTCTGGAAACACCATATATTTT
NA,TRBV29-1,TRBD1,13,TRBJ1-2,CSVARQGAGGYTF,TGCAGCGTTGCGAGACAGGGGGCAGGTGGCTACACCTTC
few,TRBV27,NA,13,TRBJ1-6,CASSPRDYSPLHF,TGTGCCAGCAGTCCCCGGGACTATTCACCCCTCCACTTT
NA,TRBV27,TRBD1,15,TRBJ2-7,CASRSGQGGSYEQYF,TGTGCCAGCAGGTCCGGACAGGGGGGGTCCTACGAGCAGTACTTC
NA,TRBV27,TRBD1,19,TRBJ2-1,CASSLRQGGMGSSYNEQFF,TGTGCCAGCAGTCTTCGACAGGGTGGGATGGGGAGCTCCTACAATGAGCAGTTCTTC
NA,TRBV5-6,TRBD1,16,TRBJ1-1,CASSPPGGGRNTEAFF,TGTGCCAGCAGCCCCCCAGGGGGGGGGAGAAACACTGAAGCTTTCTTT
NA,TRBV6-5,NA,13,TRBJ2-7,CASSSSQVAEQYF,TGTGCCAGCAGTTCCTCCCAAGTAGCAGAGCAGTACTTC
NA,TRBV27,NA,15,TRBJ1-6,CASRDRMVGNSPLHF,TGTGCCAGCAGGGACAGAATGGTAGGGAATTCACCCCTCCACTTT
NA,TRBV28,NA,11,TRBJ1-2,CASSFGHSYTF,TGTGCCAGCAGTTTCGGGCACAGCTACACCTTC
NA,TRBV12-3/TRBV12-4,TRBD1,13,TRBJ1-2,CASREGQAYGYTF,TGTGCCAGCAGGGAGGGACAGGCCTATGGCTACACCTTC
NA,TRBV24-1,NA,15,TRBJ1-6,CATSDGQLNNSPLHF,TGTGCCACCAGTGATGGACAGCTTAATAATTCACCCCTCCACTTT
NA,TRBV13,NA,14,TRBJ2-7,CASSPTGTWYEQYF,TGTGCCAGCAGCCCCACCGGCACTTGGTACGAGCAGTACTTC
NA,TRBV6-5,TRBD1,13,TRBJ2-7,CASSYDRGDEQYF,TGTGCCAGCAGTTATGACAGGGGGGACGAGCAGTACTTC
NA,TRBV9,NA,15,TRBJ2-3,CASSVEGLITDTQYF,TGTGCCAGCAGCGTAGAGGGTTTAATAACAGATACGCAGTATTTT
NA,TRBV7-2,TRBD1,18,TRBJ1-4,CASSLGLGQGYRNEKLFF,TGTGCCAGCAGCTTAGGATTGGGACAGGGATATCGTAATGAAAAACTGTTTTTT
once,TRBV7-2,NA,12,TRBJ2-1,CASSLDSNEQFF,TGTGCCAGCAGCTTAGACAGCAATGAGCAGTTCTTC
NA,TRBV2,NA,13,TRBJ2-1,CASSSQGHNEQFF,TGTGCCAGCAGTTCACAGGGCCACAATGAGCAGTTCTTC
NA,TRBV7-9,NA,12,TRBJ2-5,CASSLMRETQYF,TGTGCCAGCAGCTTAATGCGAGAGACCCAGTACTTC
NA,TRBV5-1,TRBD1,15,TRBJ1-4,CASSLAGQGYEKLFF,TGCGCCAGCAGCTTGGCCGGACAGGGGTATGAAAAACTGTTTTTT
NA,TRBV14,NA,14,TRBJ2-2,CASSQDLGGGELFF,TGTGCCAGCAGCCAAGATCTTGGTGGTGGGGAGCTGTTTTTT
few,TRBV18,NA,15,TRBJ1-1,CASSPPGGAGTEAFF,TGTGCCAGCTCACCACCTGGGGGGGCCGGCACTGAAGCTTTCTTT
NA,TRBV7-2,NA,13,TRBJ1-2,CASSWAGDYGYTF,TGTGCCAGCAGCTGGGCAGGGGACTATGGCTACACCTTC
NA,TRBV5-8,TRBD1,15,TRBJ1-5,CASSLTAGGGQPQHF,TGTGCCAGCAGCTTGACCGCAGGGGGAGGTCAGCCCCAGCATTTT
NA,TRBV6-2/TRBV6-3,NA,13,TRBJ2-3,CASSYSNTDTQYF,TGTGCCAGCAGTTACTCCAACACAGATACGCAGTATTTT
NA,TRBV28,TRBD1,16,TRBJ2-7,CASSFPRDRISYEQYF,TGTGCCAGCAGTTTTCCCCGGGACAGAATATCCTACGAGCAGTACTTC
NA,TRBV25-1,NA,12,TRBJ2-7,CASGQGTYEQYF,TGTGCCAGCGGCCAGGGAACCTACGAGCAGTACTTC
NA,TRBV5-4,NA,13,TRBJ1-1,CASSLDRETEAFF,TGTGCCAGCAGCTTGGACAGGGAGACTGAAGCTTTCTTT